This TCR beta chain comes out of a study of blood T cells in healthy people across ages. Study-wide points: Older individuals had lower TCR beta diversity per million T cells (the decline was roughly linear).

The use of a sample-barcoded 5' primer and a J-beta primer mix characterized a second PCR of about 7 to 12 cycles. TCRdb reprocessed the 5' RACE reads via MiXCR and lists one record per CDR3 protein. Here the sample spans roughly 800,000 distinct CDR3 sequences, 20% to 30% being singletons. Every participating donor contributed about 10 milliliters of peripheral blood through a draw. The CDR3 loop spans 12 amino acids. Trimming cost V 3 bases and J 9 bases, with 9 bases left between them. From germline, CDR1 is SGHVS and CDR2 FQNEAQ. As to this clonotype: Its specificity is unknown.

This sample also appeared in a second study, on T cells of mothers and their children. As that report states: Reads recorded for TCR beta CDR3 numbered over 9 million per mother and several million per child.

Sequenced input: blood. This clonotype originated in a boy younger than 18 in good health. The chain carries TRBV7-8 and TRBJ2-1; D is uncertain. The CDR3 is CASSFSRGEQFF. DNA for the CDR3: TGTGCCAGCAGCTTCAGTCGAGGTGAGCAGTTCTTC.